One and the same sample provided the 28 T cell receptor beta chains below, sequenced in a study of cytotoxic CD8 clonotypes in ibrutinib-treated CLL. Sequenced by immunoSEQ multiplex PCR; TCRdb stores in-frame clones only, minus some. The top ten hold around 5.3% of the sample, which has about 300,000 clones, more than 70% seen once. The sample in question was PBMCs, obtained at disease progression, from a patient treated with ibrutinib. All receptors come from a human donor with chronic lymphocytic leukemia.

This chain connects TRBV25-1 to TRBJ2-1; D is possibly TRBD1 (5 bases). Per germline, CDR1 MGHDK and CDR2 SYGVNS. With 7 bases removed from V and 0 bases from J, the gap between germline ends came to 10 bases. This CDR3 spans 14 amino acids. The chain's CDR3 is CASKTADSYNEQFF. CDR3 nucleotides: TGTGCCAGCAAGACAGCAGACTCCTACAATGAGCAGTTCTTC.

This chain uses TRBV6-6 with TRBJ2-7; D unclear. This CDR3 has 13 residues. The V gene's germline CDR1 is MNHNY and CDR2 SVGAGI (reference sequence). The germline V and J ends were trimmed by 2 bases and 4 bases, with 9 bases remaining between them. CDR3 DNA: TGTGCCAGCAGTTACGAGGCCGAGTACGAGCAGTACTTC. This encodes CASSYEAEYEQYF.

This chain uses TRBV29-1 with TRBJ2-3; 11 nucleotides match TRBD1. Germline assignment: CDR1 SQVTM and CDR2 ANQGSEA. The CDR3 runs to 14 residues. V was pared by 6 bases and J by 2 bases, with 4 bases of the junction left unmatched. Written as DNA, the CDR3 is TGCAGCGTGGGGACAGGGGGACTCACAGATACGCAGTATTTT. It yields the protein CSVGTGGLTDTQYF.

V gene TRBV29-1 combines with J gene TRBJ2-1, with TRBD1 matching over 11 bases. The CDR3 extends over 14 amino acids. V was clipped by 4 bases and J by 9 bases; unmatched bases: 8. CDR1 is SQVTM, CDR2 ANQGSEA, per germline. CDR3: CSVGTGGMGSEQFF. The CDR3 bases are TGCAGCGTTGGGACAGGGGGCATGGGCAGTGAGCAGTTCTTC.

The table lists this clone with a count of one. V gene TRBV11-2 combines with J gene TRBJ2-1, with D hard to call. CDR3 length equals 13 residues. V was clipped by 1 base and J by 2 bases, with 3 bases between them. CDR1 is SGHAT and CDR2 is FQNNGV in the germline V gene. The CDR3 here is CASSLVTYNEQFF. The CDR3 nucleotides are TGTGCCAGCAGCTTAGTAACCTACAATGAGCAGTTCTTC.

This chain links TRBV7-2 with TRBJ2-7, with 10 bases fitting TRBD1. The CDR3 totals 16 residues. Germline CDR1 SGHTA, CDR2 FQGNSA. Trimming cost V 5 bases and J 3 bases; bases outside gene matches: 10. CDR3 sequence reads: CASSAIGGTGDYEQYF. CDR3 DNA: TGTGCCAGCAGCGCCATAGGAGGGACAGGGGACTACGAGCAGTACTTC.

The CDR3 loop is CSSRAGGYNSPLHF. CDR3 DNA sequence: TGCTCGTCCCGGGCCGGGGGCTATAATTCACCCCTCCACTTT. The rearrangement joins TRBV5-1 to TRBJ1-6, with D possibly TRBD1 on 5 matching bases. There are 14 residues in the CDR3. Germline lookup yields CDR1 SGHRS and CDR2 YFSETQ. The complete variable domain, with remaining parts taken from reference TRBV5-1 and TRBJ1-6, reads KAGVTQTPRYLIKTRGQQVTLSCSPISGHRSVSWYQQTPGQGLQFLFEYFSETQRNKGNFPGRFSGRQFSNSRSEMNVSTLELGDSALYLCSSRAGGYNSPLHFGNGTRLTVT.

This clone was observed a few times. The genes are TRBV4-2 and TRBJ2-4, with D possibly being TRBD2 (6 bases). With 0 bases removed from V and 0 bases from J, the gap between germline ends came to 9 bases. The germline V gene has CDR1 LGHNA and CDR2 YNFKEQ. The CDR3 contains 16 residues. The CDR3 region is CASSQERGLAKNIQYF. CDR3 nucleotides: TGTGCCAGCAGCCAAGAACGGGGACTAGCCAAAAACATTCAGTACTTC.

The CDR3 spells CASSHPADRGGYEQYF. The CDR3 nucleotides read TGCGCCAGCAGCCACCCAGCGGACAGGGGGGGGTACGAGCAGTACTTC. The V and J genes are TRBV4-1 and TRBJ2-7, with TRBD1 matching over 10 bases. This CDR3 region has 16 residues. The germline V gene has CDR1 MGHRA and CDR2 YSYEKL. The V and J ends lost 3 bases and 4 bases, in that order; junction bases with no gene match: 9.

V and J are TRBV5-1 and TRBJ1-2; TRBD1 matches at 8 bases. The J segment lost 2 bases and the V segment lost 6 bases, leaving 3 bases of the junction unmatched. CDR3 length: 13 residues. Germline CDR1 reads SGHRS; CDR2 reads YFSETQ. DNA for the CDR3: TGCGCCAGCACAGGGGGCGCGAACTATGGCTACACCTTC. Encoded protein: CASTGGANYGYTF.

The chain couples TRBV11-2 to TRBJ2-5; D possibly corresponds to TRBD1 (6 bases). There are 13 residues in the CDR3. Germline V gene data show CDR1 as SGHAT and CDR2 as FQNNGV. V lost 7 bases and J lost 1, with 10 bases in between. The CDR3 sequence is CASTWDTQETQYF. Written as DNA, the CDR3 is TGTGCCAGCACCTGGGACACCCAAGAGACCCAGTACTTC.

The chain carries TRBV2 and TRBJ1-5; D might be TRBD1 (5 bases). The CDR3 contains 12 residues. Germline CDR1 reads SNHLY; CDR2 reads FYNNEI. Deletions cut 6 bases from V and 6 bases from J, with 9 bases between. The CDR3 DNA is TGTGCCAGCAGCCGGGGGAGTCAGCCCCAGCATTTT. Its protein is CASSRGSQPQHF. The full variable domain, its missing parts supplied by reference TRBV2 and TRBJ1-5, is EPEVTQTPSHQVTQMGQEVILRCVPISNHLYFYWYRQILGQKVEFLVSFYNNEISEKSEIFDDQFSVERPDGSNFTLKIRSTKLEDSAMYFCASSRGSQPQHFGDGTRLSIL.

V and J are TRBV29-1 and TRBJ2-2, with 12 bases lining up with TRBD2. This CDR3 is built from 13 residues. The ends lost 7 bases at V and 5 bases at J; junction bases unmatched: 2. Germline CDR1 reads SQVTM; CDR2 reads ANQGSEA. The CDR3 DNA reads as TGCAGCGCACTAGCGGGAGGAACCGGGGAGCTGTTTTTT. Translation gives CSALAGGTGELFF.

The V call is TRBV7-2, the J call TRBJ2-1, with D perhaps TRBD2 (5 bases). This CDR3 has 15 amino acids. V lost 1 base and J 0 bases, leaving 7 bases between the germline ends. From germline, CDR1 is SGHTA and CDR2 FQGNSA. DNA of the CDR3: TGTGCCAGCAGCTTAGAGCGGAGCTCCTACAATGAGCAGTTCTTC. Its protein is CASSLERSSYNEQFF. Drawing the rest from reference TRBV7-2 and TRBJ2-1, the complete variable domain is GAGVSQSPSNKVTEKGKDVELRCDPISGHTALYWYRQSLGQGLEFLIYFQGNSAPDKSGLPSDRFSAERTGGSVSTLTIQRTQQEDSAVYLCASSLERSSYNEQFFGPGTRLTVL.

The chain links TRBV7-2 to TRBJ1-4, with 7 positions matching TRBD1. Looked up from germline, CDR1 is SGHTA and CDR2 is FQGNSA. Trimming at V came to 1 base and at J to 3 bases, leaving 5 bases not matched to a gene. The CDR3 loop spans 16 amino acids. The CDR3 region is CASSLVAGTANEKLFF. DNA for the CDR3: TGTGCCAGCAGCTTAGTGGCTGGGACAGCTAATGAAAAACTGTTTTTT.

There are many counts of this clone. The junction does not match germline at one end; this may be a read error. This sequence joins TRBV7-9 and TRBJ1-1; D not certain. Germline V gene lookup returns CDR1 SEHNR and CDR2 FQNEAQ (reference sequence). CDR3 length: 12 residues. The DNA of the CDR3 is TGTGCCAGCAGCTTAGCCGAAGGACGGAAACTATTT. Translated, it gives CASSLAEGRKLF.

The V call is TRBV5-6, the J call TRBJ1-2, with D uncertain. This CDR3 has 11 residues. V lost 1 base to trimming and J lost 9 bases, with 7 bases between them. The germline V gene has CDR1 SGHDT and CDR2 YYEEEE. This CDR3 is CASSLKGSYTF. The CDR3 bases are TGTGCCAGCAGCTTGAAGGGAAGCTACACCTTC.

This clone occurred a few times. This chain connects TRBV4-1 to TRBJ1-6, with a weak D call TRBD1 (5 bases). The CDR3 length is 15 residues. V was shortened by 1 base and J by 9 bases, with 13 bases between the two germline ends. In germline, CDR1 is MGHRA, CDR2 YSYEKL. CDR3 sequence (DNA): TGCGCCAGCAGCCAAGCGGGGGTGGCCGCTTCACCCCTCCACTTT. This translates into CASSQAGVAASPLHF.

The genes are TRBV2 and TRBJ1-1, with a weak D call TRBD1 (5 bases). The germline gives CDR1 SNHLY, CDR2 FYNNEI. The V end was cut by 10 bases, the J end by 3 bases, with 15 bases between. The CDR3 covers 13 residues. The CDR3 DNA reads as TGTGCCACCCGTCGGGGGGACCACACTGAAGCTTTCTTT. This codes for CATRRGDHTEAFF.

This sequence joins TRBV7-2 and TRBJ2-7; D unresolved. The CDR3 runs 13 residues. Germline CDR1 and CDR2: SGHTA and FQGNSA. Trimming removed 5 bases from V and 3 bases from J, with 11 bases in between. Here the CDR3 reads CASSPRLSYEQYF. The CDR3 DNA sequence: TGTGCCAGCAGCCCACGTCTAAGCTACGAGCAGTACTTC. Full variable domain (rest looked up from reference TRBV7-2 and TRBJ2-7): GAGVSQSPSNKVTEKGKDVELRCDPISGHTALYWYRQSLGQGLEFLIYFQGNSAPDKSGLPSDRFSAERTGGSVSTLTIQRTQQEDSAVYLCASSPRLSYEQYFGPGTRLTVT.

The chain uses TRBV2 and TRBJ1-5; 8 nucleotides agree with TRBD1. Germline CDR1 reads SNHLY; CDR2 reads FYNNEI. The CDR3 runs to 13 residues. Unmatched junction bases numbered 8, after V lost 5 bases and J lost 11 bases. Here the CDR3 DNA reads TGTGCCAGCAGTCTGGACAGGGTCCGGTCCCAGCATTTT. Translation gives CASSLDRVRSQHF.

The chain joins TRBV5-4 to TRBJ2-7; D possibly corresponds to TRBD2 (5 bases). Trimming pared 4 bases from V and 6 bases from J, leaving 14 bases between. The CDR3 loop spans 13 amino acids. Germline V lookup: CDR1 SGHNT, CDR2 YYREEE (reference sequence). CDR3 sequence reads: CASSPGIGSEQYF. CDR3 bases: TGTGCCAGCAGCCCCGGCATAGGGAGCGAGCAGTACTTC.

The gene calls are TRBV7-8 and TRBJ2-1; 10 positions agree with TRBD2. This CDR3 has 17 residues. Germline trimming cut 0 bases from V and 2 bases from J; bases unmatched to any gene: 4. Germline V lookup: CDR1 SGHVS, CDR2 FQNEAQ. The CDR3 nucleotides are TGTGCCAGCAGCTTAGCGGTAGCGGGAGGCACCTACAATGAGCAGTTCTTC. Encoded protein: CASSLAVAGGTYNEQFF.

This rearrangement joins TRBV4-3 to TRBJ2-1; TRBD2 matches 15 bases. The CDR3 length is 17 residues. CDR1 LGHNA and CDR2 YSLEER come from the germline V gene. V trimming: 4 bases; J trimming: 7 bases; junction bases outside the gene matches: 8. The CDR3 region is CASSRQRTSGRANEQFF. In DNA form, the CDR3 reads TGCGCCAGCAGCCGCCAAAGGACTAGCGGGAGGGCAAATGAGCAGTTCTTC.

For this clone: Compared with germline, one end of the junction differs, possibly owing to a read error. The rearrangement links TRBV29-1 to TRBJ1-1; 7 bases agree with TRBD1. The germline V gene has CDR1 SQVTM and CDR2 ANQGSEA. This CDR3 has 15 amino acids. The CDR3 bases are TGCAGCGTTGGGCCCCCCAGGGGGGACTACACTGGAGCTTTCTTT. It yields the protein CSVGPPRGDYTGAFF.

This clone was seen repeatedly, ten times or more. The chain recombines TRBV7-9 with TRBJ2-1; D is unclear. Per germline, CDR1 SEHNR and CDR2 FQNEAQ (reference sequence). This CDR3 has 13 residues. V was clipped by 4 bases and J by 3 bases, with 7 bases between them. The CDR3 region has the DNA TGTGCCAGCAGCTATGACTTCTACAATGAGCAGTTCTTC. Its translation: CASSYDFYNEQFF.

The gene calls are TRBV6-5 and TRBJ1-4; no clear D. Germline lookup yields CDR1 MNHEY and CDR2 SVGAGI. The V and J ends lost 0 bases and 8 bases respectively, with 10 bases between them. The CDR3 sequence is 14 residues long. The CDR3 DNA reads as TGTGCCAGCAGTTACTCTTCGGTACTAGAAAAACTGTTTTTT. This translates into CASSYSSVLEKLFF.

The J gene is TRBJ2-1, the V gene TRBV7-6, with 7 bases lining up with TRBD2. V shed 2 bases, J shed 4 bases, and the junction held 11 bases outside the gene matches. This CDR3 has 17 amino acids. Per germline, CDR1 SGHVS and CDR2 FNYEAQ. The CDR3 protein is CASSLNLALAVYNEQFF. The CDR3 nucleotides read TGTGCCAGCAGCTTAAATCTTGCGCTAGCGGTTTACAATGAGCAGTTCTTC.